This T cell receptor (beta chain) was sequenced in a study of blood T cell repertoires in COVID-19. Background on the study: From the United States, Italy and Spain came samples of acute and convalescent COVID-19.

Profiled with immunoSEQ multiplex PCR; TCRdb holds only in-frame clones, not every one. This sample has some 83,000 clones; around 86% occur once, and the top ten carry around 40%. Per germline, CDR1 SEHNR and CDR2 FQNEAQ (reference sequence). V was clipped by 6 bases and J by 3 bases; unmatched bases: 3. The CDR3 is 14 residues long. The chain carries TRBV7-9 and TRBJ1-1, with 11 bases identical to TRBD1. This receptor was obtained from an older man with acute or convalescent COVID-19. Input material: peripheral blood. The CDR3 DNA follows: TGTGCCAGCAGTACGGGACAGGGGGACACTGAAGCTTTCTTT. This encodes CASSTGQGDTEAFF.